This TCR beta chain was observed in a study of blood T cell repertoires in COVID-19. The overall study: From T cells, B-cell-depleted T cells, or PBMCs came the material, which was cDNA or gDNA.

CDR3 length: 13 residues. V lost 5 bases, J lost 5 bases, and 6 bases stayed unmatched. Germline V gene data show CDR1 as MNHEY and CDR2 as SVGEGT. The data were produced by immunoSEQ multiplex PCR, yet TCRdb's version contains in-frame clones alone and is incomplete. The repertoire holds about 78,000 clones, with roughly nine tenths as singletons. This receptor was taken from a woman aged 55-70 years with acute or convalescent COVID-19. The specimen sequenced was peripheral blood. This chain connects TRBV6-2 or TRBV6-3 to TRBJ2-7; TRBD2 aligns across 7 bases. In DNA form, the CDR3 reads TGTGCCAGCAGTCCCCTGGCGGGAGACGAGCAGTACTTC. This sequence encodes CASSPLAGDEQYF.